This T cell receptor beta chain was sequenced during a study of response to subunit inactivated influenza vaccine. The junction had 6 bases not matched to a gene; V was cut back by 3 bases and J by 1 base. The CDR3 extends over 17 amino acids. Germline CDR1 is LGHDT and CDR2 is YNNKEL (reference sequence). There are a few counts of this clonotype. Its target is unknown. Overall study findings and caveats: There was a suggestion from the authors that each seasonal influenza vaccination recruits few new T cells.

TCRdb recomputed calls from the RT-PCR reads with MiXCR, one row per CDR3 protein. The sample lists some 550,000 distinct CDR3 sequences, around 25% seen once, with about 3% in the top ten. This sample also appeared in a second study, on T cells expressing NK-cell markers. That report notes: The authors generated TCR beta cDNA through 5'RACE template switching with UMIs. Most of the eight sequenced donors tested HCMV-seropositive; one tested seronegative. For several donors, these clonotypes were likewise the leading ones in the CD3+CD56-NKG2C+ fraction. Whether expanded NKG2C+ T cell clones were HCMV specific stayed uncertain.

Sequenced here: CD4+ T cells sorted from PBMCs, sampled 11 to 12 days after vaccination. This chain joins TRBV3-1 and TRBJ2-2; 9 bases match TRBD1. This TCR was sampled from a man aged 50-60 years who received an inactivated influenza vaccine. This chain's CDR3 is CASSHIQGALNTGELFF. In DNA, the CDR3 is TGTGCCAGCAGCCATATACAGGGGGCATTGAACACCGGGGAGCTGTTTTTT.